Described below is a single TCR beta chain sequence and its context. This clonotype was found a few times. The target of this receptor is not known. Qualities for individual bases were not recorded, and no much larger clone is one base off. Systemically healthy Caucasian individuals from Russia, 35 to 50 in total and aged about 6 to 95 years, were included as donors. Roughly 10 milliliters of peripheral blood were collected from each donor into EDTA-treated Vacutainer tubes. Ficoll-Paque density-gradient centrifugation was used to isolate PBMCs, with at least 6 million per sample. Trizol reagent was used to extract total RNA from PBMCs, with at least 5.5 micrograms per sample. The percentages of naive CD45RAhigh/CD27high T cells were determined by flow cytometry on a PBMC aliquot from every donor. V is clipped by 4 bases and J by 2 bases, and the sequence between their germline boundaries is 18 bases long. From a lookup of the germline V gene (reference sequence), CDR1 and CDR2 are DFQATT and SNEGSKA. Reading from cysteine to phenylalanine, the CDR3 counts 15 amino acids. Just CDR3 DNA is preserved here, 45 bases in frame from base 1.

The library was made by 5' RACE. Sequencing was performed on an Illumina HiSeq 2500. The second PCR ran for about 7 to 11 cycles and used a J-beta primer mix along with a sample-barcoded 5' primer. A template-switch 5' adaptor carrying 12 random nucleotides introduced a unique molecular identifier onto each TCR beta cDNA molecule. Each sample yielded at least 2.5 million CDR3-containing paired-end reads. First-strand cDNA was synthesized from all RNA with the Mint cDNA synthesis kit, primed by a TRBC-specific oligonucleotide. Following uracil-DNA glycosylase treatment, a first 18-cycle PCR with universal primers M1SS and BC2_uni_R was performed on all cDNA. From the authors' description of their analysis: Each sample was normalized by randomly selecting 1 million high-quality reads, each carrying a distinct molecular identifier. Reads with shared molecular identifiers were discarded instead of being binned into consensus sequences. MiTCR, with a Q25 quality threshold and the strictest error-elimination algorithm, was used for CDR3 identification, clonotype clustering and error correction. A nonparametric unseen species model with Euler transformation was used to estimate a lower bound on total TCR beta diversity. Using fastp at Q25 and MiXCR, TCRdb reprocessed the public reads and kept productive beta chains. Every CDR3 protein is listed once, alongside the most common genes and DNA of its rows. TCRdb, rather than the study authors, made the V and J calls. The sample includes fewer than 700,000 distinct CDR3 sequences, with around 43% observed a single time. 25% to 35% of the sample is held by the ten biggest clonotypes.

This sample stems from a study of blood T cells in healthy people across ages (dated by TCRdb to the mid-2010s). Study-wide context: In model experiments, template switching captured roughly one uniquely barcoded TCR beta cDNA molecule for every two T cells. Donors were grouped into four age groups: young (average roughly 15 years), middle-aged (roughly 40), aged (62) and long-lived (roughly 80). For two donors (one aged 18 to 29 and one aged 80 or older), the study analyzed two additional independent replicas of 1 million unique cDNA reads from the same blood draw. To track age-related changes in TCR beta repertoire diversity, the study relied on deep sequencing normalized with unique cDNA molecular identifiers. To avoid experimental bias, donors of different ages were spread randomly across the sequencing lanes. Broader findings and caveats from the paper: Donor CMV infection status was unknown, potentially confounding age-related changes in expanded clonotypes. Total diversity estimates from one million sequenced T cells were considered lower bounds and underestimates. Bulk unsorted PBMC profiling prevented conclusive comparison of naive and antigen-experienced compartments. Observed TCR beta diversity correlated strongly with the percentage of naive T cells measured by flow cytometry. Compared with the aged group, the long-lived group had more naive CD4+ T cells, fewer expanded clones and increased TCR diversity, a pattern suggesting age selection. Observed TCR beta diversity per million T cells fell roughly linearly with age, and a significant reduction was already apparent by age about 38.

Here the chain combines TRBV20-1 and TRBJ2-7; tentative D gene TRBD2, with 5 bases matching. Input material: blood. The sequence derives from an older man in good health. This receptor carries the CDR3 CSATPDWKAAYEQYF. The DNA is TGCAGTGCTACCCCGGACTGGAAGGCCGCCTACGAGCAGTACTTC.